This TCR beta chain was profiled in a study of Graves' ophthalmopathy and Graves' hyperthyroidism. Researchers took RNA transcripts and amplified TCR beta CDR3 regions from them. HTBI primers were used in a first-round RT-PCR, which preceded a second-round multiplex PCR. TCRdb recomputed calls from the multiplex PCR reads with MiXCR, one row per CDR3 protein. The profile shows approximately 410,000 distinct CDR3 sequences, over 15% of them singletons. Trimming stripped 7 bases from V and 3 bases from J, with 9 bases between. This CDR3 is 12 amino acids long. This clonotype was seen many times. Sequenced material: peripheral blood. This clonotype originated in a woman between 18 and 29 years old with stable Graves' hyperthyroidism. J is TRBJ1-1 and V is TRBV12-3 or TRBV12-4; D is uncertain. The CDR3 loop reads CASTEKDTEAFF. CDR3 coding DNA: TGTGCCAGCACCGAGAAGGACACTGAAGCTTTCTTT.